The clone carrying this T cell receptor beta chain was found once. The data stem from a study of T cell responses to AZD1222 COVID-19 vaccine. CDR3 length equals 14 residues. Trimming removed 7 bases from V and 0 bases from J, with 12 bases in between. Germline-derived CDR1 and CDR2 are SNHLY and FYNNEI. Sequencing used immunoSEQ multiplex PCR; TCRdb keeps in-frame clones, though not all of them. The table shows some 200,000 clones, with 80% to 95% occurring only once. The input for sequencing was peripheral blood, taken on day 0 of AZD1222 vaccination. This TCR was sampled from an adult in good health. The gene calls are TRBV2 and TRBJ1-1; no definite D call. The CDR3 spells CASTPGRMNTEAFF. CDR3 in DNA: TGTGCCAGCACCCCCGGACGGATGAACACTGAAGCTTTCTTT.